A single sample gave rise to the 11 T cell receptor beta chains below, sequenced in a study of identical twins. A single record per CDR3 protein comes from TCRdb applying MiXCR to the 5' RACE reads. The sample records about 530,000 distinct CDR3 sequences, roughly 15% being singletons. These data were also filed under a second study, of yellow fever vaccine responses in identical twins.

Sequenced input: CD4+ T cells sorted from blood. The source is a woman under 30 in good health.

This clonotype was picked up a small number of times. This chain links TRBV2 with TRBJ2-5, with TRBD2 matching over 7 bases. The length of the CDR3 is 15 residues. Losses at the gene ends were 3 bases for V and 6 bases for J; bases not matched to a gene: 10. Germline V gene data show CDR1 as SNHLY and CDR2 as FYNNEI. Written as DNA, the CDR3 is TGTGCCAGCAGTGATTTGGGGGGAGGGACGAAGACCCAGTACTTC. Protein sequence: CASSDLGGGTKTQYF.

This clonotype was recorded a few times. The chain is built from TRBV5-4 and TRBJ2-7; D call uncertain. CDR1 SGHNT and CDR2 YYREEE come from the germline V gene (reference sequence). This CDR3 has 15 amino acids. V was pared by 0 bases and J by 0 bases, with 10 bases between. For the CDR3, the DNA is TGTGCCAGCAGCTTGGGAGGCAGAAACTCCTACGAGCAGTACTTC. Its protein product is CASSLGGRNSYEQYF.

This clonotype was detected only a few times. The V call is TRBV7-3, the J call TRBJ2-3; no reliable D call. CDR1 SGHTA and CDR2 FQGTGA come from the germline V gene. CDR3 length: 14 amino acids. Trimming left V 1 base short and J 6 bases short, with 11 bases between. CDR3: CASSLNSVSDTQYF. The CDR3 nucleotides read TGTGCCAGCAGCTTAAATTCAGTCTCCGATACGCAGTATTTT.

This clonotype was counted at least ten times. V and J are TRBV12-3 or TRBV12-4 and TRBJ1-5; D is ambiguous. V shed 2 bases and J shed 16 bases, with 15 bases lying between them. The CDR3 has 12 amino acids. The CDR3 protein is CASSLRENPDHF. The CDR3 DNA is TGTGCCAGCAGTTTAAGGGAAAACCCCGATCATTTT.

CDR3 amino acids: CASSLNSDSGANVLTF. The CDR3 region has the DNA TGTGCCAGCAGCTTAAACTCGGACTCTGGGGCCAACGTCCTGACTTTC. The V gene is TRBV7-3, the J gene TRBJ2-6; D gene unclear. This CDR3 region has 16 residues. Per the germline V gene, CDR1 is SGHTA and CDR2 is FQGTGA. V gave up 1 base and J gave up 0 bases, with 7 bases separating them.

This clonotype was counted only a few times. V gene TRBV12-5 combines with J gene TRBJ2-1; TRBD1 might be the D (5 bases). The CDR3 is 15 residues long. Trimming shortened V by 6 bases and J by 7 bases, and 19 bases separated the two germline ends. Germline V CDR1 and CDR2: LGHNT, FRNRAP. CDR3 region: CASGTDSSGGNEQFF. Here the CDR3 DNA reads TGTGCTAGTGGGACTGACAGCTCAGGTGGGAATGAGCAGTTCTTC. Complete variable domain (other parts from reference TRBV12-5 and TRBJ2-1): DARVTQTPRHKVTEMGQEVTMRCQPILGHNTVFWYRQTMMQGLELLAYFRNRAPLDDSGMPKDRFSAEMPDATLATLKIQPSEPRDSAVYFCASGTDSSGGNEQFFGPGTRLTVL.

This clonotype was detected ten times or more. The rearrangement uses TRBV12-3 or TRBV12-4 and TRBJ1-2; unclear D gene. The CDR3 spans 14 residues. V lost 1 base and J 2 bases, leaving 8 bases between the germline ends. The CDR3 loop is CASSLVPENYGYTF. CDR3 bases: TGTGCCAGCAGTTTAGTTCCAGAAAACTATGGCTACACCTTC.

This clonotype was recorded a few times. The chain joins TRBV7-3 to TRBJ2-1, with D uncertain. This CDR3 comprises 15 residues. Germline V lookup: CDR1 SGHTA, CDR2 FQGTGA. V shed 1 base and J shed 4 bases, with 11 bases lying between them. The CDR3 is CASSLSSLGYNEQFF. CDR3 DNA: TGTGCCAGCAGCTTAAGTAGTTTGGGTTACAATGAGCAGTTCTTC.

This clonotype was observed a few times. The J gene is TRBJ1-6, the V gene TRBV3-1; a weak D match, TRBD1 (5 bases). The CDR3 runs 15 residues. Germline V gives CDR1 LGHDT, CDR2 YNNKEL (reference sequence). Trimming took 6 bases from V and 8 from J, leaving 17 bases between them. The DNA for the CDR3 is TGTGCCAGCAGGGGGATGGGAAGGGGAGATTCACCCCTCCACTTT. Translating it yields CASRGMGRGDSPLHF.

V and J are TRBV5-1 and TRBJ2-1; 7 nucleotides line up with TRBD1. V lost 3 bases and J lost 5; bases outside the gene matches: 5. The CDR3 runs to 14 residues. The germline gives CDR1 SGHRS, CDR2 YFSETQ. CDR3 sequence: CASSSWDSNNEQFF. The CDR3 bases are TGCGCCAGCAGCTCCTGGGACAGCAACAATGAGCAGTTCTTC.

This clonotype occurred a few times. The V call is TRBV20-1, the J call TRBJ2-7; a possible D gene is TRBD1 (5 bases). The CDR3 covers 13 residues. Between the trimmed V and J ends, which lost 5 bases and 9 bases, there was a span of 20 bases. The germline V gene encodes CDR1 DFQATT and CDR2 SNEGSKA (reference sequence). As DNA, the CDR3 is TGCAGTGCTGAGGACATCCGCCTACATGGGCAGTACTTC. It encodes CSAEDIRLHGQYF.